A selection of T cell receptor beta chains follows, all from one sample in a study of PD-1 blockade in classical Hodgkin lymphoma. Here immunoSEQ multiplex PCR was the method, and the copy in TCRdb shows in-frame clones only, minus some. This sample has more than 20,000 clones, with about nine tenths found just once. The sample was peripheral blood mononuclear cells (PBMCs), taken at baseline. Receptors were obtained from a human donor with classical Hodgkin lymphoma. CDR3s include the opening cysteine and the closing phenylalanine or tryptophan.

J: TRBJ2-3; length: 13; V: TRBV4-2; CDR3: CASSKGLGDTQYF
J: TRBJ1-4; length: 15; V: TRBV5-1; CDR3: CASMADGATNEKLFF
J: TRBJ1-5; length: 15; V: TRBV9; CDR3: CASSEWTGGYQPQHF
J: TRBJ2-1; length: 12; V: TRBV5-1; CDR3: CASSGGLDEQFF
J: TRBJ2-7; length: 13; V: TRBV10-2; CDR3: CASSEGGRHEQYF
J: TRBJ2-1; length: 17; V: TRBV7-9; CDR3: CASSLRIGTGEDNEQFF
J: TRBJ1-1; length: 16; V: TRBV5-1; CDR3: CASSPGTGGAGTEAFF
J: TRBJ2-3; length: 15; V: TRBV25-1; CDR3: CASSEYGVGADTQYF
J: TRBJ2-2; length: 14; V: TRBV5-1; CDR3: CASSLAQNTGELFF
J: TRBJ2-4; length: 15; V: TRBV27; CDR3: CAIKSPPLAKNIQYF
J: TRBJ2-3; length: 11; V: TRBV7-9; CDR3: CASSLLDTQYF
J: TRBJ2-3; length: 12; V: TRBV7-9; CDR3: CASGISTDTQYF
J: TRBJ1-4; length: 14; V: TRBV4-2; CDR3: CASSFGQGNEKLFF
J: TRBJ1-1; length: 13; V: TRBV9; CDR3: CASSVFPADEAFF
J: TRBJ2-1; length: 14; V: TRBV2; CDR3: CASRRLADYNEQFF
J: TRBJ2-2; length: 14; V: TRBV7-8; CDR3: CASSLAGATGELFF